This T cell receptor (beta chain) was observed in a study of CD8 T cell repertoires and HIV-1 epitope variants. Across the whole study: Tested: three Gag epitope families, Nef HW9 and YT9.

Notes on this clone: Its antigen is still unknown.

Generated by immunoSEQ multiplex PCR, the TCRdb table keeps only in-frame clones and is missing some. The sample consists of fewer than 5,500 clones, around two thirds of them appearing once. Germline V gene lookup returns CDR1 LGHNA and CDR2 YSLEER. This CDR3 comprises 16 residues. Trimming left V 1 base short and J 3 bases short, with 15 bases between. The rearrangement links TRBV4-3 to TRBJ1-1; no firm D call. The sequencing input was cultured CD8+ T cells derived from PBMCs. This clonotype was sampled from a male donor with HIV. CDR3 residues: CASSQGSGGFYTEAFF. In DNA form, the CDR3 reads TGCGCCAGCAGCCAAGGGTCGGGTGGATTTTACACTGAAGCTTTCTTT.